These 29 T cell receptor beta chains came from one sample sequenced in a study of blood T cell repertoires in COVID-19 (dated by TCRdb to about 2020). Library creation used the immunoSEQ multiplex PCR assay. TCRdb holds this immuneACCESS table with in-frame rearrangements only. Some clones are missing; in checked studies, unresolved V genes explain under half, and the rest has no known cause. The table for this sample lists approximately 210,000 clones; less than 90% of them were counted only once. Of the sample, 1.5% to 2% falls within the top ten clones. The sample taken for sequencing was peripheral blood. The receptors here all came from a man aged 35 to 55 with active or convalescent COVID-19.

CDR3 DNA sequence: TGCGCCAGCAGCTTGGATGGGCGGGGGACTGAAGCTTTCTTT. This sequence encodes CASSLDGRGTEAFF. The genes are TRBV5-1 and TRBJ1-1; weak D call: TRBD1 (5 bases). This CDR3 comprises 14 residues. V was clipped by 0 bases and J by 5 bases, with 11 bases between them. Germline CDR1 reads SGHRS; CDR2 reads YFSETQ.

The J gene is TRBJ2-7, the V gene TRBV5-1, with D possibly matching TRBD1 (6 bases). CDR1 is SGHRS and CDR2 is YFSETQ in the germline V gene. Trimming shortened V by 7 bases and J by 3 bases, and 20 bases separated the two germline ends. This CDR3 has 15 amino acids. CDR3 loop: CASRLSTGAIYEQYF. CDR3 nucleotide sequence: TGCGCCAGCCGATTATCGACAGGAGCAATCTACGAGCAGTACTTC.

Only one count was recorded for this clone. The rearrangement uses TRBV2 and TRBJ2-5; 7 bases agree with TRBD1. The CDR3 has 13 amino acids. Looked up from germline, CDR1 is SNHLY and CDR2 is FYNNEI. V trimming: 10 bases; J trimming: 5 bases; junction bases outside the gene matches: 10. The CDR3 DNA is TGTGCCACCCACAGGGGCTTAGGCGAGACCCAGTACTTC. Translation gives CATHRGLGETQYF.

About this clone itself: The sample holds other DNA sequences that translate to the same CDR3. This chain connects TRBV5-4 to TRBJ2-1; 12 nucleotides line up with TRBD2. Trimming took 4 bases from V and 4 from J; bases not matched to a gene: 3. CDR1 is SGHNT and CDR2 is YYREEE in the germline V gene (reference sequence). The CDR3 consists of 15 residues. This CDR3 is CASSPGLAGYNEQFF. Written as DNA, the CDR3 is TGTGCCAGCAGCCCGGGACTAGCGGGTTACAATGAGCAGTTCTTC.

The chain is built from TRBV2 and TRBJ1-6; 7 bases line up with TRBD1. From germline, CDR1 is SNHLY and CDR2 FYNNEI. The CDR3 totals 15 residues. J lost 0 bases, V lost 10 bases, and 6 bases had no gene match. The chain's CDR3 is CATLGDSSYNSPLHF. CDR3 DNA: TGTGCCACATTGGGGGACAGCTCCTATAATTCACCCCTCCACTTT.

The genes are TRBV6-8 and TRBJ2-7; the match to TRBD2 covers 10 bases. The ends lost 6 bases at V and 1 base at J; junction bases unmatched: 9. CDR1 and CDR2 from the germline V gene are MNHGY and SAAAGT. The length of the CDR3 is 16 residues. The CDR3 region has the DNA TGTGCCAGCAGAACGGGACTAGCGTTGGAGTCCTACGAGCAGTACTTC. Its protein product is CASRTGLALESYEQYF.

This clone appeared a single time. The chain links TRBV3-1 (or the pseudogene TRBV3-2) to TRBJ1-2; the D gene is possibly TRBD1 (5 bases). Between the trimmed V and J ends, which lost 0 bases and 0 bases, there was a span of 14 bases. This CDR3 is built from 17 residues. The germline gives CDR1 LGHDT, CDR2 YNNKEL (reference sequence). CDR3 nucleotide sequence: TGTGCCAGCAGCCAAGAGGGGCTGACGTTAGCTAACTATGGCTACACCTTC. Its protein is CASSQEGLTLANYGYTF.

The gene calls are TRBV27 and TRBJ1-6; 11 bases line up with TRBD1. This CDR3 has 15 amino acids. With 3 bases clipped from V and 6 bases from J, the junction kept 1 base outside the gene matches. Germline V lookup: CDR1 MNHEY, CDR2 SMNVEV (reference sequence). The CDR3 here is CASSFGTGGNSPLHF. The CDR3 DNA is TGTGCCAGCAGTTTCGGGACAGGGGGTAATTCACCCCTCCACTTT.

In its sample, this clone was seen once. V gene TRBV4-2 combines with J gene TRBJ2-5; unclear D gene. The CDR3 covers 16 residues. CDR1 is LGHNA and CDR2 is YNFKEQ in the germline V gene. V was pared by 0 bases and J by 1 base, with 12 bases between. The CDR3 region is CASSQELQYIQETQYF. The CDR3 DNA follows: TGTGCCAGCAGCCAAGAATTACAGTATATCCAAGAGACCCAGTACTTC.

The genes are TRBV2 and TRBJ2-7; TRBD2 matches 7 bases. Germline CDR1 SNHLY, CDR2 FYNNEI. The V segment lost 4 bases and the J segment 0 bases; nucleotides outside the gene matches: 3. This CDR3 is built from 14 residues. The CDR3 spells CASSGGLHSYEQYF. The CDR3 DNA sequence: TGTGCCAGCAGTGGGGGACTACACTCCTACGAGCAGTACTTC.

This clone was detected a few times. The chain couples TRBV7-9 to TRBJ1-3; maybe TRBD1 (5 bases). Trimming pared 5 bases from V and 0 bases from J, leaving 17 bases between. Per germline, CDR1 SEHNR and CDR2 FQNEAQ (reference sequence). CDR3 length: 17 amino acids. CDR3 coding DNA: TGTGCCAGCAGCCCAGACCTGGGGGGTCGCTCTGGAAACACCATATATTTT. Translated, it gives CASSPDLGGRSGNTIYF.

The genes are TRBV11-2 and TRBJ1-1; 7 bases fit TRBD1. Looked up from germline, CDR1 is SGHAT and CDR2 is FQNNGV. There are 14 residues in the CDR3. V lost 1 base to trimming and J lost 3 bases; unmatched junction nucleotides: 2. The chain's CDR3 is CASSLAGTDTEAFF. CDR3 DNA: TGTGCCAGCAGCTTAGCAGGGACAGACACTGAAGCTTTCTTT.

The V gene is TRBV19, the J gene TRBJ1-2; D may be TRBD1 (6 bases). V lost 7 bases and J lost 7, with 22 bases in between. The CDR3 length is 15 residues. Per germline, CDR1 LNHDA and CDR2 SQIVND (reference sequence). CDR3 DNA sequence: TGTGCCAGTATCCATACCGGGACACGGAATCGTGGCTACACCTTC. Protein: CASIHTGTRNRGYTF.

This sequence joins TRBV6-2 or TRBV6-3 and TRBJ1-2; tentative D call: TRBD1 (6 bases). The V gene lost 0 bases and the J gene lost 6 bases, with 14 bases spanning the gap. Germline loops: CDR1 MNHEY, CDR2 SVGEGT. The CDR3 contains 15 residues. CDR3 sequence (DNA): TGTGCCAGCAGTTACTCGGGCAGGGGAACCCATGGCTACACCTTC. Translated, it gives CASSYSGRGTHGYTF.

The rearrangement joins TRBV5-4 to TRBJ2-7; 13 bases line up with TRBD2. The CDR3 spans 18 residues. CDR1 SGHNT and CDR2 YYREEE come from the germline V gene (reference sequence). The ends lost 3 bases at V and 3 bases at J; junction bases unmatched: 12. The CDR3 DNA reads as TGTGCCAGCAGCTCACCGGGACTAGCGGGACCTCGGGACTACGAGCAGTACTTC. It specifies CASSSPGLAGPRDYEQYF.

The chain carries TRBV27 and TRBJ1-6, with D possibly being TRBD1 (6 bases). The CDR3 is 12 residues long. V dropped 5 bases and J dropped 10 bases, with 9 bases sitting between them. CDR1 and CDR2 (germline): MNHEY, SMNVEV (reference sequence). The CDR3 is CASSLTGSPLHF. DNA for the CDR3: TGTGCCAGCAGTCTCACAGGGTCACCCCTCCACTTT.

The chain carries TRBV5-1 and TRBJ1-3; no reliable D call. The CDR3 sequence is 15 residues long. The V gene lost 2 bases and the J gene lost 1 base, with 10 bases spanning the gap. CDR1 SGHRS and CDR2 YFSETQ come from the germline V gene. The CDR3 DNA reads TGCGCCAGCAGCTTCGGGAATGCGTCTGGAAACACCATATATTTT. Translated, it gives CASSFGNASGNTIYF.

V gene TRBV2 combines with J gene TRBJ1-1; D perhaps matches TRBD1 (6 bases). The germline V and J ends were trimmed by 5 bases and 3 bases, with 10 bases remaining between them. The germline CDR1 and CDR2 sequences are SNHLY and FYNNEI. The CDR3 spans 13 residues. The CDR3 sequence: CASSLTGHTEAFF. The DNA for the CDR3 is TGTGCCAGCAGTTTGACAGGACACACTGAAGCTTTCTTT. The full variable domain, with the rest looked up from reference TRBV2 and TRBJ1-1, is EPEVTQTPSHQVTQMGQEVILRCVPISNHLYFYWYRQILGQKVEFLVSFYNNEISEKSEIFDDQFSVERPDGSNFTLKIRSTKLEDSAMYFCASSLTGHTEAFFGQGTRLTVV.

The rearrangement uses TRBV14 and TRBJ1-2, with D maybe TRBD1 (6 bases). The V end was cut by 0 bases, the J end by 2 bases, with 19 bases between. The length of the CDR3 is 18 residues. Germline loops: CDR1 SGHDN, CDR2 FVKESK. CDR3 loop: CASSQELGAGTLNYGYTF. The CDR3 coding sequence is TGTGCCAGCAGCCAAGAATTGGGGGCAGGGACCTTAAACTATGGCTACACCTTC.

This rearrangement joins TRBV9 to TRBJ2-7; no clear D. V was clipped by 3 bases and J by 6 bases, with 16 bases between them. The V gene's germline CDR1 is SGDLS and CDR2 YYNGEE. The CDR3 totals 14 residues. CDR3 sequence: CASSDSPLDGEQYF. CDR3 bases: TGTGCCAGCAGCGACTCCCCTCTAGACGGCGAGCAGTACTTC.

This rearrangement joins TRBV18 to TRBJ1-2; 8 nucleotides agree with TRBD1. The CDR3 is 16 amino acids. V lost 3 bases to trimming and J lost 3 bases; unmatched junction nucleotides: 9. From germline, CDR1 is KGHSH and CDR2 LQKENI. The chain's CDR3 is CASSPPAGGGHYGYTF. DNA for the CDR3: TGTGCCAGCTCACCCCCCGCAGGGGGCGGTCACTATGGCTACACCTTC.

The chain employs TRBV7-3 and TRBJ1-6, with D maybe TRBD1 (5 bases). The germline V gene has CDR1 SGHTA and CDR2 FQGTGA. CDR3 length equals 18 residues. V was trimmed by 0 bases and J by 8 bases, leaving 20 bases between them. The CDR3 region is CASSLTLNLRGTDSPLHF. The CDR3 DNA sequence: TGTGCCAGCAGCTTAACCCTCAATCTTCGGGGGACGGATTCACCCCTCCACTTT.

The chain employs TRBV9 and TRBJ2-7; 11 nucleotides match TRBD1. The V and J ends lost 3 bases and 3 bases, in that order; junction bases with no gene match: 5. CDR3 length equals 15 residues. CDR1 is SGDLS, CDR2 YYNGEE, per germline. Here the CDR3 DNA reads TGTGCCAGCAGCGGGACAGGGGGCCGTCACTACGAGCAGTACTTC. Translation: CASSGTGGRHYEQYF.

V is TRBV18 and J is TRBJ2-7, with TRBD2 matching 9 bases. The CDR3 spans 16 residues. J gave up 0 bases and V 3 bases, and 6 bases lay outside the gene matches. CDR1 KGHSH and CDR2 LQKENI come from the germline V gene. CDR3 in amino acids: CASSPGATSGSYEQYF. CDR3 in DNA: TGTGCCAGCTCACCGGGGGCGACTAGCGGCTCCTACGAGCAGTACTTC.

J is TRBJ2-4 and V is TRBV28; D remains unclear. With 2 bases removed from V and 0 bases from J, the gap between germline ends came to 14 bases. This CDR3 is 17 amino acids long. The germline V gene encodes CDR1 MDHEN and CDR2 SYDVKM. CDR3 nucleotides: TGTGCCAGCAGTTTACGGTCCGCTACCTTAGCCAAAAACATTCAGTACTTC. The encoded protein is CASSLRSATLAKNIQYF.

V is TRBV28 and J is TRBJ2-3, with D possibly being TRBD2 (5 bases). Trimming took 6 bases from V and 5 from J, leaving 18 bases between them. Germline V gene lookup returns CDR1 MDHEN and CDR2 SYDVKM. The CDR3 sequence is 15 residues long. The CDR3 sequence: CASSESLGTRDTQYF. For the CDR3, the DNA is TGTGCCAGCAGCGAATCACTAGGTACTAGAGATACGCAGTATTTT.

This chain links TRBV5-6 with TRBJ1-1; D is unresolved. The CDR3 is 13 residues long. The germline gives CDR1 SGHDT, CDR2 YYEEEE. V dropped 10 bases and J dropped 5 bases, with 18 bases sitting between them. The CDR3 DNA sequence: TGTGCCGCCGGGCGGGGAGGATATACTGAAGCTTTCTTT. The encoded protein is CAAGRGGYTEAFF.

The chain has TRBV5-1 and TRBJ2-7, with D maybe TRBD2 (5 bases). V was clipped by 2 bases and J by 1 base, with 13 bases between them. This CDR3 has 15 amino acids. The germline V gene encodes CDR1 SGHRS and CDR2 YFSETQ. The CDR3 reads CASSFDRTSSYEQYF. CDR3 nucleotide sequence: TGCGCCAGCAGCTTCGATAGGACTTCGTCCTACGAGCAGTACTTC.

The rearrangement joins TRBV27 to TRBJ1-5; TRBD1 aligns across 7 bases. Germline CDR1 is MNHEY and CDR2 is SMNVEV (reference sequence). This CDR3 spans 12 amino acids. J lost 6 bases, V lost 6 bases, and 2 bases had no gene match. The CDR3 DNA reads as TGTGCCAGCAGGACAGGGAGTCAGCCCCAGCATTTT. It translates to CASRTGSQPQHF.